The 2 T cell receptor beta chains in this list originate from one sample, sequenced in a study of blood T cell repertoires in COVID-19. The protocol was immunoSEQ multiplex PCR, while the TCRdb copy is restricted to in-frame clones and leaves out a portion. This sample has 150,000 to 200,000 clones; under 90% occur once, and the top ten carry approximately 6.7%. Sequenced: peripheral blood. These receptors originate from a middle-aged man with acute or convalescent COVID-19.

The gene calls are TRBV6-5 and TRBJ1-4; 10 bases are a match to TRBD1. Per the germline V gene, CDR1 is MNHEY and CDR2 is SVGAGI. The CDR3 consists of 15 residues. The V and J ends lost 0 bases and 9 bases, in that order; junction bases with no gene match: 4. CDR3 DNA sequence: TGTGCCAGCAGTTACTCCCGACAGGGGGCGCAAAAACTGTTTTTT. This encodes CASSYSRQGAQKLFF.

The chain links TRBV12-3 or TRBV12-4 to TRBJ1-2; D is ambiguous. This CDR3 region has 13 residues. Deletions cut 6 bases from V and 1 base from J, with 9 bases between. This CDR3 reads CASRPQYNYGYTF. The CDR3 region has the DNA TGTGCCAGCAGACCTCAGTATAACTATGGCTACACCTTC.